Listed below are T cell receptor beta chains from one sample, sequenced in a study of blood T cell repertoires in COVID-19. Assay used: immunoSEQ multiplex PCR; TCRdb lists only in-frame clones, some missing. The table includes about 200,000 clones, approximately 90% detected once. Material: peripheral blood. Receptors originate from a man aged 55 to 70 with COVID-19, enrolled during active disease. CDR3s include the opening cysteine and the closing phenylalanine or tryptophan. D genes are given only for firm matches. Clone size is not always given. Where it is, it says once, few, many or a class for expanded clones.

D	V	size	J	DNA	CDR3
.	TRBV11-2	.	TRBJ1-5	TGTGCCAGCAGCTTATCGGCGGGTTATAGCAATCAGCCCCAGCATTTT	CASSLSAGYSNQPQHF
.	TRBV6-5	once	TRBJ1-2	TGTGCCAGCAGGTCCCAGGCGGGTACTAACTATGGCTACACCTTC	CASRSQAGTNYGYTF
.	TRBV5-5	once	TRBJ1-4	TGTGCCAGCAGCCCGGGGACTCAGGGTGAAAAACTGTTTTTT	CASSPGTQGEKLFF
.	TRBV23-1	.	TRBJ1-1	TGCGCCCCAGGCGGTAGAGGGCGTTATAAAATGAACACTGAAGCTTTCTTT	CAPGGRGRYKMNTEAFF
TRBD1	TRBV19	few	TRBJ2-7	TGTGCCAGTAGTCCAAGGACAGGGGGCTGGTACGAGCAGTACTTC	CASSPRTGGWYEQYF
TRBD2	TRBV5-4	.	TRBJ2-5	TGTGCCAGCAAGAGCGGGGGGATTGGAGAGACCCAGTACTTC	CASKSGGIGETQYF
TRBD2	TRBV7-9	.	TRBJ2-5	TGTGCCAGCAGCCCAAGGACTAGCGGGGGCCCCCAAGAGACCCAGTACTTC	CASSPRTSGGPQETQYF
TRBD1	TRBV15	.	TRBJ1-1	TGTGCCACCAGCAGGTCAGGGGGCGAAGCTTTCTTT	CATSRSGGEAFF
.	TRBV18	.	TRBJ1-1	TGTGCCAGCTCTTCAACAGGGAACACTGAAGCTTTCTTT	CASSSTGNTEAFF
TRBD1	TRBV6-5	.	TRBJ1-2	TGTGCCAGCACCCTAGACAGGGATTATGGCTACACCTTC	CASTLDRDYGYTF
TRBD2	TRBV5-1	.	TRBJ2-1	TGCGCCAGCAGTATTGGACTAGCGGGAAATAATGAGCAGTTCTTC	CASSIGLAGNNEQFF
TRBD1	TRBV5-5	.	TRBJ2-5	TGTGCCAGCAGCTGGGGACAGGGTGGTGAGACCCAGTACTTC	CASSWGQGGETQYF
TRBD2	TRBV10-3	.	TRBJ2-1	TGTGCCATCAGTGGAAAAGGGACTAGCGGGAGCGGGGAGCAGTTCTTC	CAISGKGTSGSGEQFF
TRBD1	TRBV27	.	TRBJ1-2	TGTGCCAGCAGTGTCGACAGGGGAGGCTATGGCTACACCTTC	CASSVDRGGYGYTF
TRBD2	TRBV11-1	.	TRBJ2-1	TGTGCCAGCGGGCTCATAGCGGGGGGGTTTAATGAGCAGTTCTTC	CASGLIAGGFNEQFF